This TCR beta chain was captured by sequencing in a study of neurological immune-mediated disorders. Findings and caveats of the study: Levels of TCR clonal expansion peaked in HTLV-1-associated myelopathy and reached their lowest in multiple sclerosis, under those of healthy controls.

A few counts support this clonotype. The antigen remains unidentified. 5'RACE employing 10-nucleotide random UMIs yielded the cDNA. Every sequencing run generated in excess of 180 million TCR-beta sequences. These sequences covered 15-18 subjects. TCRdb re-called the 5' RACE reads with MiXCR, one entry per CDR3 protein. The data hold some 68,000 distinct CDR3 sequences, with about 13% observed a single time. Time point meaning: longitudinal time-point 1 (baseline). Unsorted libraries were derived from 2 million PBMCs stored at -80 C. The clonotype comes from a female donor with HTLV-1-associated myelopathy (HAM/TSP). Sequencing input: PBMCs.

In nucleotides, the CDR3 is TGTGCCAGCAGCTTAATTTCAGCGGGGGGTCCTGCGGAGCTGTTTTTT. Its protein is CASSLISAGGPAELFF. The chain has TRBV7-2 and TRBJ2-2; TRBD2 matches 9 bases. Unmatched junction bases numbered 11, after V lost 2 bases and J lost 10 bases. The V gene's germline CDR1 is SGHTA and CDR2 FQGNSA. The CDR3 has 16 residues.